This TCR beta chain was captured in a study of blood T cell repertoires in COVID-19. About the research overall: Resolution of symptoms, clearance, or two negative PCRs was present in recovered Cohort 3 donors. T cells, B-cell-depleted T cells, or PBMCs supplied cDNA or gDNA.

The CDR3 is 18 amino acids. Germline trimming cut 0 bases from V and 0 bases from J; bases unmatched to any gene: 8. Germline CDR1 LGHDT, CDR2 YNNKEL (reference sequence). All enrollees were about 18 to 95 years old and from about 25 US areas. Researchers sorted participants into cohorts using their self-reported clinical history. Some clones are missing from TCRdb's copy, which holds only in-frame ones; the method was immunoSEQ multiplex PCR. This sample has about 210,000 clones; 87% occur once, and the top ten carry approximately 7.3%. The sample taken for sequencing was PBMCs or T cells enriched from blood (not recorded which). The sequence derives from a man younger than 45 in a cohort exposed to, infected with or recovered from COVID-19 (not recorded which). J is TRBJ2-3 and V is TRBV3-1 (or the pseudogene TRBV3-2), with 8 bases lining up with TRBD1. This chain's CDR3 is CASSQEELRTGSTDTQYF. CDR3 nucleotides: TGTGCCAGCAGCCAAGAAGAGCTTCGGACAGGGAGCACAGATACGCAGTATTTT.